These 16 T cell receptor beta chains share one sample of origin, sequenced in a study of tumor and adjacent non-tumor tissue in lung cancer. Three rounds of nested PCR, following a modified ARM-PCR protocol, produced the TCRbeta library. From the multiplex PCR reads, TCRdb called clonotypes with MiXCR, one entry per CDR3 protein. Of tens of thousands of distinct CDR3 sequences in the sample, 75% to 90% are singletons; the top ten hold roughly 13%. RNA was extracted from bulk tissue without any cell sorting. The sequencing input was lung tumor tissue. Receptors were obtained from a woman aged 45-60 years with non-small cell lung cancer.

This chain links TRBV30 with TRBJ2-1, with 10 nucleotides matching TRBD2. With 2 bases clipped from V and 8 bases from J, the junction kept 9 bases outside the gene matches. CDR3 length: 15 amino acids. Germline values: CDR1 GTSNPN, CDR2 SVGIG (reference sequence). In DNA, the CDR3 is TGTGCCTGGAGTCAGAGGTCTAGCGGGAGCTATGAGCAGTTCTTC. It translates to CAWSQRSSGSYEQFF.

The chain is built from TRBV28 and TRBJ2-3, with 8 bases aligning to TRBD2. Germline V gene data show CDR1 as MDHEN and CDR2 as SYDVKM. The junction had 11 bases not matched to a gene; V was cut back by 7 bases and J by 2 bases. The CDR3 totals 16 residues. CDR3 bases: TGTGCCAGCATAAGCTTCTACGGGAGGGACACAGATACGCAGTATTTT. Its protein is CASISFYGRDTDTQYF.

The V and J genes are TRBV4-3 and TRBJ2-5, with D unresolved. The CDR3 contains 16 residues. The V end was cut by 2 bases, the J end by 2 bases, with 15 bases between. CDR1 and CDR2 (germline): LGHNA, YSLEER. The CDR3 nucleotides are TGCGCCAGCAGCCAATTAGTACCTCTCCCGCAAGAGACCCAGTACTTC. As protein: CASSQLVPLPQETQYF.

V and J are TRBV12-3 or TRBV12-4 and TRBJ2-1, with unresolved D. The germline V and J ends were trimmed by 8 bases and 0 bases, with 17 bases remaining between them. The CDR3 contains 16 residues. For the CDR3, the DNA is TGTGCCAGCCCGGCCGGCTACCCAAGCTCCTACAATGAGCAGTTCTTC. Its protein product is CASPAGYPSSYNEQFF.

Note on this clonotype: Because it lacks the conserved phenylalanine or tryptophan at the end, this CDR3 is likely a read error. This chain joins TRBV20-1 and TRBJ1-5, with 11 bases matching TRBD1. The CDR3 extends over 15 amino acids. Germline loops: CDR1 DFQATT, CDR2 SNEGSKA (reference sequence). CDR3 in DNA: TGCATTGCCTCCAGTGGACAGGGGGCTGGTCAGCCCCAGCATTAT. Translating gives CIASSGQGAGQPQHY.

CDR3 loop: CASCIYTSYVPNEQFF. Written as DNA, the CDR3 is TGTGCAAGCTGCATATACACCAGCTATGTCCCCAATGAGCAGTTCTTC. The chain recombines TRBV11-2 with TRBJ2-1; D is ambiguous. The CDR3 is made up of 16 amino acids. CDR1 and CDR2 (germline): SGHAT, FQNNGV. The entire variable domain, with the rest obtained from reference TRBV11-2 and TRBJ2-1, is as follows: EAGVAQSPRYKIIEKRQSVAFWCNPISGHATLYWYQQILGQGPKLLIQFQNNGVVDDSQLPKDRFSAERLKGVDSTLKIQPAKLEDSAVYLCASCIYTSYVPNEQFFGPGTRLTVL.

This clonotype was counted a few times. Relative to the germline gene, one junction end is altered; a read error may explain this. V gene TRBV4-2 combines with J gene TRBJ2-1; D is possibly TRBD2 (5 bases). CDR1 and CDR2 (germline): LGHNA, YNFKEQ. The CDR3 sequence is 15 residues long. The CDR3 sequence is CASTQSLAELVEQFF. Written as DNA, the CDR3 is TGTGCCAGCACCCAATCCCTAGCTGAGTTGGTTGAGCAGTTCTTC.

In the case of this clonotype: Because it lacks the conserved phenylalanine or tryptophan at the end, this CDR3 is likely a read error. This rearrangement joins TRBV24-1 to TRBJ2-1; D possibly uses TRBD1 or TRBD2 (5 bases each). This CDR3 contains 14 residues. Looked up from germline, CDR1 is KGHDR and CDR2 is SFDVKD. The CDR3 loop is CSTSREGRGNEQFI. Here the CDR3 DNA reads TGTTCCACCTCAAGAGAGGGACGAGGCAATGAGCAGTTCATC.

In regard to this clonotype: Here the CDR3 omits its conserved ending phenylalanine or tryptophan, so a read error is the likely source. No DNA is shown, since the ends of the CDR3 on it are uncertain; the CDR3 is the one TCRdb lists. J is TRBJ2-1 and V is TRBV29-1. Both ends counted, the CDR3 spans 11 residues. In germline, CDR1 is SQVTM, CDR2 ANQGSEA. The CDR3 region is CSVGAGPEEFL.

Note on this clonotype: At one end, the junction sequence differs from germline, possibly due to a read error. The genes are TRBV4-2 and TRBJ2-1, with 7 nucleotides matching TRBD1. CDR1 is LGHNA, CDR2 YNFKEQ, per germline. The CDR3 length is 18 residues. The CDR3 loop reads CTSSQRGTADRAYNEQFF. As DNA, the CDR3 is TGTACCAGCAGCCAACGTGGGACAGCCGACCGGGCCTACAATGAGCAGTTCTTC.

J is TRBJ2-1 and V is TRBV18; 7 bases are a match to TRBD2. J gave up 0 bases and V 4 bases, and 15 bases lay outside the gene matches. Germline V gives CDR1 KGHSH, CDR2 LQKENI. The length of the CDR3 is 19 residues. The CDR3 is CASSLLREGLGSSYNEQFF. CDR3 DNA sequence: TGTGCCAGCTCACTATTGAGGGAGGGCCTAGGGAGCTCCTACAATGAGCAGTTCTTC.

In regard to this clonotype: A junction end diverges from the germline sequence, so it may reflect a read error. The CDR3 protein is CASRAGVSKEQHF. In DNA form, the CDR3 reads TGCGCCAGCAGGGCAGGCGTATCCAAGGAGCAGCACTTC. The genes are TRBV5-1 and TRBJ2-7; D is unresolved. The CDR3 is 13 amino acids. Per germline, CDR1 SGHRS and CDR2 YFSETQ. Using reference TRBV5-1 and TRBJ2-7 for the parts outside the CDR3, the full variable domain is KAGVTQTPRYLIKTRGQQVTLSCSPISGHRSVSWYQQTPGQGLQFLFEYFSETQRNKGNFPGRFSGRQFSNSRSEMNVSTLELGDSALYLCASRAGVSKEQHFGPGTRLTVT.

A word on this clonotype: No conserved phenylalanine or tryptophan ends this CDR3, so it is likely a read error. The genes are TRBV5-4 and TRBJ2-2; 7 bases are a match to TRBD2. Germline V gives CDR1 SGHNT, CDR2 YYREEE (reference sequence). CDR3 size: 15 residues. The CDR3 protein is CASSPTLATTGELFL. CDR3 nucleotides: TGTGCCAGCAGCCCCACACTAGCGACTACCGGGGAACTGTTTCTT.

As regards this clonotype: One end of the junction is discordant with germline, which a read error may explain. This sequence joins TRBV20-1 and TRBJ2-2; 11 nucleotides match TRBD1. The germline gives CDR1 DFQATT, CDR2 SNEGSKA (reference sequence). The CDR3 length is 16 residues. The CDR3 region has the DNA TGCAGTGCTAGAGGGATAGGACAGGGGGCCGCCGGGGAGCTGATTTTT. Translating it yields CSARGIGQGAAGELIF.

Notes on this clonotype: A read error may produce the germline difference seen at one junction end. Written as DNA, the CDR3 is TGCACCAGCAGACAGGGGAGTTACAATGAGCAGTTCTTC. Its translation is CTSRQGSYNEQFF. The rearrangement joins TRBV10-2 to TRBJ2-1; 8 nucleotides match TRBD1. The CDR3 has 13 residues. CDR1 is WSHSY, CDR2 SAAADI, per germline.

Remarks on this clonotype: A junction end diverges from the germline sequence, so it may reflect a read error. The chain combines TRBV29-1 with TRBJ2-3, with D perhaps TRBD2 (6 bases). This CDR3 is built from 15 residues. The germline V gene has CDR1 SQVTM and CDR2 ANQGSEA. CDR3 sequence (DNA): TGCAGCGCCACAAGGACTATATATAGTACAGAAACGCAGTATTTT. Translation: CSATRTIYSTETQYF.